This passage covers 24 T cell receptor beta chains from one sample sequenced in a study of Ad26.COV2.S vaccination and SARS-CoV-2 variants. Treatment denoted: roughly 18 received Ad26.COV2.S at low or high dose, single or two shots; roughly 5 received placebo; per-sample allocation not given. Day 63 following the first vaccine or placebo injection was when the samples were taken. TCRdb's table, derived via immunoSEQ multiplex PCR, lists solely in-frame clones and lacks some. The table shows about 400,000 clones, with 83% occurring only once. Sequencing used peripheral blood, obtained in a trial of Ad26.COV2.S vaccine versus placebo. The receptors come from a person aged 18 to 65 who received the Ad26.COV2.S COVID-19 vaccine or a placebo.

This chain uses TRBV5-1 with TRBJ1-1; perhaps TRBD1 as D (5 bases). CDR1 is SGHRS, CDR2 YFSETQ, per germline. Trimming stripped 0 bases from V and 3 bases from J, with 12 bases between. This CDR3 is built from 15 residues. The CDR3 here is CASSLEAGRDTEAFF. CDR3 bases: TGCGCCAGCAGCTTGGAGGCAGGGCGCGACACTGAAGCTTTCTTT.

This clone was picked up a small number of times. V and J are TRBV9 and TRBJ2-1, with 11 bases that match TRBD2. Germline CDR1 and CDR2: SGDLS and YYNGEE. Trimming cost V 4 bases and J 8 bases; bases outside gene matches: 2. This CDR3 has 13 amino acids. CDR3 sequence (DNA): TGTGCCAGCAGCCTTAGCGGGAGGGATGAGCAGTTCTTC. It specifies CASSLSGRDEQFF. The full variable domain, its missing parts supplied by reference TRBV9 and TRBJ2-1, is DSGVTQTPKHLITATGQRVTLRCSPRSGDLSVYWYQQSLDQGLQFLIQYYNGEERAKGNILERFSAQQFPDLHSELNLSSLELGDSALYFCASSLSGRDEQFFGPGTRLTVL.

As DNA, the CDR3 is TGTGCCAGCAGCCCCCAGGGAGGGGGTTATCGGGAGACCCAGTACTTC. It yields the protein CASSPQGGGYRETQYF. V gene TRBV7-6 combines with J gene TRBJ2-5; possible D gene TRBD2, 7 bases. V was shortened by 5 bases and J by 5 bases, with 21 bases between the two germline ends. The CDR3 totals 16 residues. Germline V gene lookup returns CDR1 SGHVS and CDR2 FNYEAQ.

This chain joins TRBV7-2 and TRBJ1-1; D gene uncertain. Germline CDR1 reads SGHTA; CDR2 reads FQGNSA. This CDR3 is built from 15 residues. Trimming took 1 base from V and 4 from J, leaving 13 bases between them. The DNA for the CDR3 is TGTGCCAGCAGCTTAGAGGTCACCCTTCCCACTGAAGCTTTCTTT. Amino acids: CASSLEVTLPTEAFF. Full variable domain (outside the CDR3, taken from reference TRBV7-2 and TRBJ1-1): GAGVSQSPSNKVTEKGKDVELRCDPISGHTALYWYRQSLGQGLEFLIYFQGNSAPDKSGLPSDRFSAERTGGSVSTLTIQRTQQEDSAVYLCASSLEVTLPTEAFFGQGTRLTVV.

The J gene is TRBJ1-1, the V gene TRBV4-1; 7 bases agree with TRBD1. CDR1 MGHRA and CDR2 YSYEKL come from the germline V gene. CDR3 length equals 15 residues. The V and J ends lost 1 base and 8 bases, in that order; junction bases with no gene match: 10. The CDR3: CASSQGQGRKREAFF. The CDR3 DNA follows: TGCGCCAGCAGCCAAGGACAGGGTAGGAAGAGGGAAGCTTTCTTT.

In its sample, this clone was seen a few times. CDR3 nucleotides: TGTGCCAGCTCTCCTTTAGGACGGGGAACGAATTCACCCCTCCACTTT. Residues: CASSPLGRGTNSPLHF. The genes are TRBV18 and TRBJ1-6; D unclear. Germline lookup yields CDR1 KGHSH and CDR2 LQKENI. Trimming removed 6 bases from V and 7 bases from J, with 19 bases in between. The CDR3 runs to 16 residues.

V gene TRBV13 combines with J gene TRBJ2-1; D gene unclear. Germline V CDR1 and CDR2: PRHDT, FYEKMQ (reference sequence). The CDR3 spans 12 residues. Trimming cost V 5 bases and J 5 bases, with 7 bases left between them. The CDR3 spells CASSERDNEQFF. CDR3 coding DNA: TGTGCCAGCAGCGAGAGAGACAATGAGCAGTTCTTC.

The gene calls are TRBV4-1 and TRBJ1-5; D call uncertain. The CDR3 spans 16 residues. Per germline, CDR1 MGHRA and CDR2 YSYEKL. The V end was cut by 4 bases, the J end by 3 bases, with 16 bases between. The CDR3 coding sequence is TGCGCCAGCAGCCTCTTCCGGGAACAGAACAATCAGCCCCAGCATTTT. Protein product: CASSLFREQNNQPQHF.

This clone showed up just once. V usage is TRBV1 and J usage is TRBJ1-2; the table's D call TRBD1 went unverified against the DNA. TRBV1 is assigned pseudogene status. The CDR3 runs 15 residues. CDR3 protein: CTSSQTGEVNYGYTF. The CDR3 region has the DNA TGCACCAGCAGTCAGACAGGGGAAGTTAACTATGGCTACACCTTC.

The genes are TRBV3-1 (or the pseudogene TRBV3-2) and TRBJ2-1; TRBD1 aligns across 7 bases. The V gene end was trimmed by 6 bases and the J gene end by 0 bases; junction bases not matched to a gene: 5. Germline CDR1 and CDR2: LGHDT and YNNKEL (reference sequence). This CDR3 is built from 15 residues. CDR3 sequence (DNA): TGTGCCAGCAGATCGACAGGGCACTCCTACAATGAGCAGTTCTTC. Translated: CASRSTGHSYNEQFF.

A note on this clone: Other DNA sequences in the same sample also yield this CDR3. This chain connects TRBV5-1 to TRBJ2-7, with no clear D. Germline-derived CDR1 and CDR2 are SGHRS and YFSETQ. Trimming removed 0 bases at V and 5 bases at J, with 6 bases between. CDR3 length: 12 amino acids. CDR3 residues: CASSLVGDEQYF. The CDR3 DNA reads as TGCGCCAGCAGCTTGGTTGGCGACGAGCAGTACTTC.

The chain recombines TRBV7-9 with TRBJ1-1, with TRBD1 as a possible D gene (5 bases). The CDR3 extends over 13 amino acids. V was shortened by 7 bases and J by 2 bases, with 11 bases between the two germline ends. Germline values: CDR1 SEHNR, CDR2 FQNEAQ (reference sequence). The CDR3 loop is CASTQGVNTEAFF. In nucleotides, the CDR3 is TGTGCCAGCACCCAGGGAGTAAACACTGAAGCTTTCTTT.

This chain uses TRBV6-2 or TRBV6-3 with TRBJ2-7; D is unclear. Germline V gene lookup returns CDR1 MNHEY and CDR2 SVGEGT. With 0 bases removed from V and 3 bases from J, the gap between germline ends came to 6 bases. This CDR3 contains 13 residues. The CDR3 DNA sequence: TGTGCCAGCAGTTACTCCCCGGACTACGAGCAGTACTTC. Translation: CASSYSPDYEQYF.

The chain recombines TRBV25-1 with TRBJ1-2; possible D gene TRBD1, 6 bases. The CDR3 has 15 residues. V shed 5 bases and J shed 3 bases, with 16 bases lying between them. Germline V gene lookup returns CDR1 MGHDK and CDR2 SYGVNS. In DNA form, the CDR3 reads TGTGCCAGCAGTCCATCAGGACAGCCAGACTATGGCTACACCTTC. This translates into CASSPSGQPDYGYTF.

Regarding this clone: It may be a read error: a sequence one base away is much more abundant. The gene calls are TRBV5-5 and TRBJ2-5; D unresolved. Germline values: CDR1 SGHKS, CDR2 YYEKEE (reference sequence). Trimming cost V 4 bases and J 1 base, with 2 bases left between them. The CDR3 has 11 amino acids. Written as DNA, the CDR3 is TGTGCCAGCAGCGTCCAAGAGACCCAGTACTTC. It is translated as CASSVQETQYF.

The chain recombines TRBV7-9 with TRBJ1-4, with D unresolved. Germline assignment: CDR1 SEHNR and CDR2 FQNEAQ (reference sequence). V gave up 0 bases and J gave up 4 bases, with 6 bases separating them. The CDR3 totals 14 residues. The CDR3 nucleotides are TGTGCCAGCAGCTTAGCCGCCTATAATGAAAAACTGTTTTTT. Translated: CASSLAAYNEKLFF.

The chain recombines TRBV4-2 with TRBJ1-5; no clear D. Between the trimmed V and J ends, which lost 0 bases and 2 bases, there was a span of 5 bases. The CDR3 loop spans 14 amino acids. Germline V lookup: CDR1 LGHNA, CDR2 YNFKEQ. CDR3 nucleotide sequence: TGTGCCAGCAGCCAAGATGCAGGCAATCAGCCCCAGCATTTT. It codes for CASSQDAGNQPQHF.

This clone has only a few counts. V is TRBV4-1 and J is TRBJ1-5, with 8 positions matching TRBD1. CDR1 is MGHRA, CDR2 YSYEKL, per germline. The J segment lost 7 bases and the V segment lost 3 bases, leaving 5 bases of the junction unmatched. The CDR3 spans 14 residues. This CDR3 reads CASSQDRAGQPQHF. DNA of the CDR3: TGCGCCAGCAGCCAGGACAGGGCTGGGCAGCCCCAGCATTTT.

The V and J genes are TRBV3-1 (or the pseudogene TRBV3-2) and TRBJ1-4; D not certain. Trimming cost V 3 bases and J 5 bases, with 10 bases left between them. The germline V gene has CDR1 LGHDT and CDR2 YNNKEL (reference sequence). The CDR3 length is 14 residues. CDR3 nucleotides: TGTGCCAGCAGCCAGAGAGGGATAAATGAAAAACTGTTTTTT. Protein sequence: CASSQRGINEKLFF.

CDR3 residues: CATSRETGRSGNTIYF. In nucleotides, the CDR3 is TGTGCCACCAGCAGAGAGACGGGAAGGTCTGGAAACACCATATATTTT. The V call is TRBV15, the J call TRBJ1-3, with unresolved D. The CDR3 covers 16 residues. Trimming pared 0 bases from V and 1 base from J, leaving 10 bases between. Germline V gene lookup returns CDR1 LNHNV and CDR2 YYDKDF (reference sequence). Together with reference TRBV15 and TRBJ1-3, the CDR3 gives the full variable domain: DAMVIQNPRYQVTQFGKPVTLSCSQTLNHNVMYWYQQKSSQAPKLLFHYYDKDFNNEADTPDNFQSRRPNTSFCFLDIRSPGLGDTAMYLCATSRETGRSGNTIYFGEGSWLTVV.

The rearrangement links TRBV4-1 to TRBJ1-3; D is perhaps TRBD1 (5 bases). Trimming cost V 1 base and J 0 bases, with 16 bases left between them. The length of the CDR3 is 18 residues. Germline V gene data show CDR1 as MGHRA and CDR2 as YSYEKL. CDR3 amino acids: CASSQAGPGSFSGNTIYF. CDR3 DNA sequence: TGCGCCAGCAGCCAAGCCGGCCCAGGGAGTTTCTCTGGAAACACCATATATTTT.

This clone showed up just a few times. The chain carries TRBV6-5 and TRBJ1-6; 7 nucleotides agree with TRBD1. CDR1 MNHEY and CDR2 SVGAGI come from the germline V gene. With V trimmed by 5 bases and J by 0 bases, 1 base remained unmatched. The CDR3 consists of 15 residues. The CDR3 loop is CASSRDSSYNSPLHF. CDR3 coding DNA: TGTGCCAGCAGTAGGGACAGCTCCTATAATTCACCCCTCCACTTT.

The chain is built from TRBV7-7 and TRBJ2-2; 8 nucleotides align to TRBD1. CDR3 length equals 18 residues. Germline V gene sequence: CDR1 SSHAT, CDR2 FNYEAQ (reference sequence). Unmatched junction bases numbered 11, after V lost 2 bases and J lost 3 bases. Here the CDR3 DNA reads TGTGCCAGCAGCTTATTTCTCAGGGGGCCTGAAGACACCGGGGAGCTGTTTTTT. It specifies CASSLFLRGPEDTGELFF.

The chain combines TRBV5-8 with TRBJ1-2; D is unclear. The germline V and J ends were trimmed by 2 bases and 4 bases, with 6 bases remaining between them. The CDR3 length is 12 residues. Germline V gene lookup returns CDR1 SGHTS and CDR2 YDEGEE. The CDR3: CASSLRAYGYTF. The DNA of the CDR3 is TGTGCCAGCAGCTTAAGGGCCTATGGCTACACCTTC. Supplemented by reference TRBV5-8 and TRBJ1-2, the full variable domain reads EAGVTQSPTHLIKTRGQQATLRCSPISGHTSVYWYQQALGLGLQFLLWYDEGEERNRGNFPPRFSGRQFPNYSSELNVNALELEDSALYLCASSLRAYGYTFGSGTRLTVV.